Presented here are 27 T cell receptor beta chains from one specimen sequenced in a study of blood T cell repertoires in COVID-19. Clones were sequenced by immunoSEQ multiplex PCR, and TCRdb holds only the in-frame ones, with some missing. The sample carries about 71,000 clones, about nine tenths recorded once. Sequenced input: peripheral blood. All receptors derive from a man under 40 with acute or convalescent COVID-19.

The chain uses TRBV5-1 and TRBJ2-2; 7 bases align to TRBD2. The germline V gene has CDR1 SGHRS and CDR2 YFSETQ. This CDR3 region has 15 residues. The V gene end was trimmed by 1 base and the J gene end by 6 bases; junction bases not matched to a gene: 6. CDR3 region: CASSLSGTLAGELFF. CDR3 coding DNA: TGCGCCAGCAGCTTGAGCGGGACCCTCGCCGGGGAGCTGTTTTTT.

This rearrangement joins TRBV5-6 to TRBJ2-1; TRBD2 agrees at 7 bases. With 1 base clipped from V and 4 bases from J, the junction kept 8 bases outside the gene matches. Looked up from germline, CDR1 is SGHDT and CDR2 is YYEEEE. The CDR3 extends over 16 amino acids. In DNA, the CDR3 is TGTGCCAGCAGCTTGACTCTAGCGGACAAATACAATGAGCAGTTCTTC. Protein product: CASSLTLADKYNEQFF.

The chain is built from TRBV12-3 or TRBV12-4 and TRBJ1-5; unclear D gene. This CDR3 region has 12 residues. Trimming left V 4 bases short and J 4 bases short, with 5 bases between. The CDR3 sequence: CASSYANQPQHF. In DNA form, the CDR3 reads TGTGCCAGCAGTTATGCGAATCAGCCCCAGCATTTT.

V and J are TRBV7-9 and TRBJ2-2; D is perhaps TRBD1 (6 bases). The CDR3 is 14 residues long. The germline gives CDR1 SEHNR, CDR2 FQNEAQ (reference sequence). Trimming removed 5 bases at V and 5 bases at J, with 12 bases between. CDR3 residues: CASSQQGGTGELFF. The CDR3 DNA reads as TGTGCCAGCAGCCAACAGGGTGGAACCGGGGAGCTGTTTTTT.

The chain links TRBV6-5 to TRBJ1-1; D is undetermined. Trimming removed 9 bases from V and 1 base from J, with 12 bases in between. The CDR3 is made up of 13 amino acids. Germline CDR1 is MNHEY and CDR2 is SVGAGI. The CDR3 region is CASTRWQNTEAFF. The DNA for the CDR3 is TGTGCCAGTACCCGCTGGCAGAACACTGAAGCTTTCTTT.

The chain couples TRBV21-1 to TRBJ2-7; the D call of TRBD1 is as the table states it, not checked on the DNA. TRBV21-1 is a pseudogene locus. The CDR3 contains 17 residues. CDR3: CASSKGRTGGRTYEQYV. CDR3 DNA: TGTGCCAGCAGCAAGGGGCGGACAGGGGGCAGGACCTACGAGCAGTACGTC.

This chain joins TRBV7-3 and TRBJ1-1; D is unclear. The germline V and J ends were trimmed by 3 bases and 1 base, with 6 bases remaining between them. Germline CDR1 reads SGHTA; CDR2 reads FQGTGA. The CDR3 consists of 13 residues. The CDR3 DNA follows: TGTGCCAGCAGCTTCACAAGGAACACTGAAGCTTTCTTT. Translation gives CASSFTRNTEAFF.

V and J are TRBV7-9 and TRBJ2-3, with TRBD1 identical over 12 bases. J was trimmed by 8 bases and V by 5 bases; bases with no gene match: 5. Per germline, CDR1 SEHNR and CDR2 FQNEAQ (reference sequence). This CDR3 is 14 amino acids long. CDR3 region: CASSRDRGPGTQYF. In DNA form, the CDR3 reads TGTGCCAGCAGCCGGGACAGGGGGCCAGGTACGCAGTATTTT.

This chain links TRBV7-9 with TRBJ2-1; TRBD2 matches 8 bases. The trim removed 5 bases at V and 1 base at J, leaving 10 bases unmatched. The CDR3 loop spans 17 amino acids. Germline lookup yields CDR1 SEHNR and CDR2 FQNEAQ (reference sequence). CDR3 residues: CASSNQAVAGSYNEQFF. The CDR3 DNA follows: TGTGCCAGCAGCAACCAGGCGGTAGCGGGATCCTACAATGAGCAGTTCTTC.

The chain couples TRBV9 to TRBJ2-5, with 8 bases lining up with TRBD1. Looked up from germline, CDR1 is SGDLS and CDR2 is YYNGEE. J gave up 4 bases and V 4 bases, and 12 bases lay outside the gene matches. The CDR3 consists of 16 residues. The CDR3 DNA reads TGTGCCAGCAGCAGGGCCCCGGGACAGGTCGGAGAGACCCAGTACTTC. Translated, it gives CASSRAPGQVGETQYF.

The chain uses TRBV5-1 and TRBJ1-2, with D unclear. The CDR3 has 15 amino acids. Germline V lookup: CDR1 SGHRS, CDR2 YFSETQ. The ends were cut back, 0 bases at V and 1 base at J, with 10 bases in the middle. The CDR3 loop is CASSLDYSSNYGYTF. The CDR3 region has the DNA TGCGCCAGCAGCTTGGATTACAGCAGTAACTATGGCTACACCTTC.

The chain recombines TRBV5-5 with TRBJ1-4, with 8 bases aligning to TRBD1. The CDR3 has 16 residues. Germline CDR1 reads SGHKS; CDR2 reads YYEKEE (reference sequence). The V gene end was trimmed by 6 bases and the J gene end by 8 bases; junction bases not matched to a gene: 15. The CDR3 is CASTPFGTSGGEKLFF. Written as DNA, the CDR3 is TGTGCCAGCACCCCTTTTGGAACGTCAGGGGGCGAAAAACTGTTTTTT.

The chain is built from TRBV5-6 and TRBJ2-1, with 7 bases lining up with TRBD2. After removal of 1 base from V and 9 bases from J, the junction contained 16 bases not matched to a gene. Germline V gene sequence: CDR1 SGHDT, CDR2 YYEEEE. CDR3 length: 17 amino acids. CDR3 amino acids: CASSLLFRIEREFEQFF. The CDR3 nucleotides are TGTGCCAGCAGCTTGTTGTTCCGGATTGAGCGGGAATTTGAGCAGTTCTTC.

This clone was detected a few times. V gene TRBV19 combines with J gene TRBJ2-5, with TRBD2 identical over 7 bases. Germline V CDR1 and CDR2: LNHDA, SQIVND (reference sequence). The CDR3 spans 13 residues. With 3 bases clipped from V and 5 bases from J, the junction kept 3 bases outside the gene matches. CDR3 nucleotide sequence: TGTGCCAGTAGTATTAACGGGAGGGAGACCCAGTACTTC. It codes for CASSINGRETQYF.

The V gene is TRBV12-3 or TRBV12-4, the J gene TRBJ1-2, with TRBD1 matching 7 bases. This CDR3 contains 13 residues. After removal of 7 bases from V and 11 bases from J, the junction contained 13 bases not matched to a gene. CDR3 nucleotides: TGTGCCAGCAACATAGGATTACAGGGGTTGTACACCTTC. It specifies CASNIGLQGLYTF.

The chain couples TRBV5-1 to TRBJ1-1; the D gene is possibly TRBD1 (5 bases). CDR1 is SGHRS and CDR2 is YFSETQ in the germline V gene. The CDR3 runs to 15 residues. Between the trimmed V and J ends, which lost 1 base and 1 base, there was a span of 11 bases. The CDR3 sequence: CASSLWGGANTEAFF. The CDR3 DNA follows: TGCGCCAGCAGCTTGTGGGGCGGGGCGAACACTGAAGCTTTCTTT.

This clone was seen a few times. The genes are TRBV7-3 and TRBJ2-5; 10 positions match TRBD1. The junction had 3 bases not matched to a gene; V was cut back by 4 bases and J by 7 bases. This CDR3 comprises 13 residues. Per the germline V gene, CDR1 is SGHTA and CDR2 is FQGTGA. CDR3 loop: CASSSDRGMTQYF. DNA for the CDR3: TGTGCCAGCAGCTCGGACAGGGGGATGACCCAGTACTTC. The full variable domain, completed using reference TRBV7-3 and TRBJ2-5, is GAGVSQTPSNKVTEKGKYVELRCDPISGHTALYWYRQSLGQGPEFLIYFQGTGAADDSGLPNDRFFAVRPEGSVSTLKIQRTERGDSAVYLCASSSDRGMTQYFGPGTRLLVL.

This clone was counted many times. V usage is TRBV6-5 and J usage is TRBJ1-5; maybe TRBD1 (6 bases). CDR3 size: 14 residues. V lost 6 bases to trimming and J lost 4 bases, with 13 bases between them. CDR1 MNHEY and CDR2 SVGAGI come from the germline V gene. CDR3 coding DNA: TGTGCCAGCAGCTACACAGGGTTTAATCAGCCCCAGCATTTT. Its translation: CASSYTGFNQPQHF.

V usage is TRBV19 and J usage is TRBJ1-5; D gene ambiguous. The V gene's germline CDR1 is LNHDA and CDR2 SQIVND (reference sequence). The CDR3 loop spans 14 amino acids. The V end lost 4 bases, the J end lost 1 base, and 8 bases lay between the germline ends. CDR3 in amino acids: CASSRGGSNQPQHF. CDR3 nucleotide sequence: TGTGCCAGTAGTAGAGGCGGAAGCAATCAGCCCCAGCATTTT. The variable domain in full, completed from reference TRBV19 and TRBJ1-5, reads DGGITQSPKYLFRKEGQNVTLSCEQNLNHDAMYWYRQDPGQGLRLIYYSQIVNDFQKGDIAEGYSVSREKKESFPLTVTSAQKNPTAFYLCASSRGGSNQPQHFGDGTRLSIL.

The J gene is TRBJ1-2, the V gene TRBV11-2; D gene unclear. The germline gives CDR1 SGHAT, CDR2 FQNNGV. The CDR3 is 12 residues long. The V gene lost 4 bases and the J gene lost 7 bases, with 10 bases spanning the gap. The CDR3, as DNA: TGTGCCAGCAGCTCTAACGGGGTTGGCTACACCTTC. Translation gives CASSSNGVGYTF.

As DNA, the CDR3 is TGCGCCAGCAGCTTGGGTGATAGCGGGGGCACAGATACGCAGTATTTT. The encoded protein is CASSLGDSGGTDTQYF. The chain uses TRBV5-1 and TRBJ2-3; 8 bases agree with TRBD2. Germline V gene sequence: CDR1 SGHRS, CDR2 YFSETQ. The J segment lost 1 base and the V segment lost 0 bases, leaving 4 bases of the junction unmatched. The CDR3 consists of 16 residues.

The rearrangement joins TRBV11-3 to TRBJ2-4; D uncertain. Trimming took 2 bases from V and 5 from J, leaving 7 bases between them. The germline V gene has CDR1 SGHNT and CDR2 YENEEA. This CDR3 region has 13 residues. CDR3 protein: CASSLFPENIQYF. The CDR3 nucleotides read TGTGCCAGCAGCTTATTCCCAGAAAACATTCAGTACTTC.

This chain joins TRBV7-8 and TRBJ1-5; 8 nucleotides agree with TRBD1. This CDR3 contains 16 residues. After removal of 5 bases from V and 2 bases from J, the junction contained 8 bases not matched to a gene. The V gene's germline CDR1 is SGHVS and CDR2 FQNEAQ. This chain's CDR3 is CASSLNPTGGNQPQHF. CDR3 sequence (DNA): TGTGCCAGCAGCCTAAACCCGACAGGGGGCAATCAGCCCCAGCATTTT.

This clone occurred a few times. As DNA, the CDR3 is TGTGCCAGTAGTAGGGACTTTCGGAACACTGAAGCTTTCTTT. Its protein is CASSRDFRNTEAFF. The genes are TRBV19 and TRBJ1-1; D is possibly TRBD1 (5 bases). This CDR3 contains 14 residues. Germline lookup yields CDR1 LNHDA and CDR2 SQIVND (reference sequence). The germline V and J ends were trimmed by 4 bases and 1 base, with 10 bases remaining between them.

The rearrangement joins TRBV10-3 to TRBJ1-2; no definite D call. Trimming shortened V by 0 bases and J by 3 bases, and 8 bases separated the two germline ends. CDR3 size: 14 residues. CDR1 is ENHRY and CDR2 is SYGVKD in the germline V gene. As DNA, the CDR3 is TGTGCCATCAGTGAGTCGACTGGTGACTATGGCTACACCTTC. Its protein product is CAISESTGDYGYTF.

This chain's CDR3 is CASSATSNTEAFF. Here the CDR3 DNA reads TGCGCCAGCAGCGCTACCTCGAACACTGAAGCTTTCTTT. The genes are TRBV5-1 and TRBJ1-1; D not certain. CDR3 length: 13 residues. In germline, CDR1 is SGHRS, CDR2 YFSETQ. Trimming took 4 bases from V and 1 from J, leaving 8 bases between them.

This clone was detected once. The chain joins TRBV7-8 to TRBJ1-2; tentative D call: TRBD1 (5 bases). Germline V gives CDR1 SGHVS, CDR2 FQNEAQ. This CDR3 region has 13 residues. The ends were cut back, 5 bases at V and 2 bases at J, with 9 bases in the middle. The chain's CDR3 is CASSRDRNYGYTF. DNA for the CDR3: TGTGCCAGCAGCCGTGACAGAAACTATGGCTACACCTTC. Supplemented by reference TRBV7-8 and TRBJ1-2, the full variable domain reads GAGVSQSPRYKVAKRGQDVALRCDPISGHVSLFWYQQALGQGPEFLTYFQNEAQLDKSGLPSDRFFAERPEGSVSTLKIQRTQQEDSAVYLCASSRDRNYGYTFGSGTRLTVV.